This T cell receptor (beta chain) is drawn from a study of shared clonotypes between healthy human individuals. Whole-study results and caveats: Naive subsets generally had larger estimated richness than memory subsets.

For every subset, genomic DNA was evenly distributed across several immunoSEQ plates. Some clones are missing from TCRdb's copy, which holds only in-frame ones; the method was immunoSEQ multiplex PCR. The sample gives around 2.3 million clones, approximately 95% of which show up once; roughly 0.13% is in the top ten. Turning to this clone: Its antigen is undetermined.

V was trimmed by 3 bases and J by 6 bases, leaving 18 bases between them. This CDR3 is built from 15 residues. The germline V gene has CDR1 KGHSH and CDR2 LQKENI. The V gene is TRBV18, the J gene TRBJ2-7; D is unresolved. Sequences were obtained from naive CD4+ T cells sorted from blood. Subset specified: CD45RA+ positively selected. This clonotype was obtained from a man aged 18 to 35 in good health. The CDR3 coding sequence is TGTGCCAGCTCACCCCCGGGCATGGAATTTGTCGAGCAGTACTTC. Translated, it gives CASSPPGMEFVEQYF.